This T cell receptor (beta chain) comes out of a study of tumor-infiltrating lymphocytes in localized non-small cell lung cancer. Germline assignment: CDR1 SGHDT and CDR2 YYEEEE. The CDR3 sequence is 15 residues long. Trimming took 1 base from V and 7 from J; bases not matched to a gene: 5. On this clone: No antigen is known for it.

Study-wide findings and caveats: Technical variation could not be separated from intratumor heterogeneity here.

TCRdb keeps only in-frame clones here, not all; method: immunoSEQ multiplex PCR. This table has fewer than 15,000 clones, around 70% appearing once. Specimen: uninvolved lung tissue not adjacent to the tumor. The rearrangement uses TRBV5-6 and TRBJ1-6; 7 positions agree with TRBD1. The sequence came from a human donor with non-small cell lung cancer. The CDR3 here is CASSLLQGRNSPLHF. As DNA, the CDR3 is TGTGCCAGCAGCTTGTTACAGGGGCGGAATTCACCCCTCCACTTT.